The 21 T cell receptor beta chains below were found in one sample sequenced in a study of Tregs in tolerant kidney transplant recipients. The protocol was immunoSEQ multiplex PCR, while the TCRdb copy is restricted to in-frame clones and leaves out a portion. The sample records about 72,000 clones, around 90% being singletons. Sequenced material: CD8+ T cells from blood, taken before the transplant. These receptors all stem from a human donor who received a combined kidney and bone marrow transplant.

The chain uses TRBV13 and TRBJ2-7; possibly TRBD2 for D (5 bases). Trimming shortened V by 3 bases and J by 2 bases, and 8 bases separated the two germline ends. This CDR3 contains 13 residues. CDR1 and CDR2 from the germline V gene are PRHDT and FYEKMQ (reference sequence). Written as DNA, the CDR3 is TGTGCCAGCAGCTTCGGGCGGGCCTACGAGCAGTACTTC. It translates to CASSFGRAYEQYF.

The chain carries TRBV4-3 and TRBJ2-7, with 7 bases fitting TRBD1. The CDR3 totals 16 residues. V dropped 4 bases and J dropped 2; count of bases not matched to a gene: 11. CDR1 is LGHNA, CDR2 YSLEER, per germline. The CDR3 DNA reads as TGCGCCAGCAGCCTAGGATGGACAGGTACAACCTACGAGCAGTACTTC. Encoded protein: CASSLGWTGTTYEQYF.

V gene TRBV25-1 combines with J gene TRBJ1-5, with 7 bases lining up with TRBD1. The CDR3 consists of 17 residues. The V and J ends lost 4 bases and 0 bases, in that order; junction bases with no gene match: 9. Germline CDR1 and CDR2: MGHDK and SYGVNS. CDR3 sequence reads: CASSVRGVAYSNQPQHF. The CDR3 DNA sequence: TGTGCCAGCAGTGTCAGGGGGGTCGCATATAGCAATCAGCCCCAGCATTTT.

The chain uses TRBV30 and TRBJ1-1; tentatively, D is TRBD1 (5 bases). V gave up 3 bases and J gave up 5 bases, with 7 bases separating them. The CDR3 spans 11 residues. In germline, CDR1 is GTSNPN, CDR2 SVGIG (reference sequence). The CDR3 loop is CAWRGGTEAFF. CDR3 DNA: TGTGCCTGGAGGGGGGGTACTGAAGCTTTCTTT. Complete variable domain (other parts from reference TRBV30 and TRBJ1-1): SQTIHQWPATLVQPVGSPLSLECTVEGTSNPNLYWYRQAAGRGLQLLFYSVGIGQISSEVPQNLSASRPQDRQFILSSKKLLLSDSGFYLCAWRGGTEAFFGQGTRLTVV.

The CDR3 bases are TGTGCCAGCGTAGTCCTAGCGGACAATGAGCAGTTCTTC. Amino acids: CASVVLADNEQFF. The chain links TRBV7-9 to TRBJ2-1, with 7 bases fitting TRBD2. This CDR3 has 13 amino acids. Unmatched junction bases numbered 6, after V lost 8 bases and J lost 5 bases. Per the germline V gene, CDR1 is SEHNR and CDR2 is FQNEAQ (reference sequence).

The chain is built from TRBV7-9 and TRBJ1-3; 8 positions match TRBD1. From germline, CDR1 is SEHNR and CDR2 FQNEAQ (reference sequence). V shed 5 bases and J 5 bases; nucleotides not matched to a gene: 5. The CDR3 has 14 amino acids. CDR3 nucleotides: TGTGCCAGCAGCCCAGGACAGGGTAGAAACACCATATATTTT. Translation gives CASSPGQGRNTIYF.

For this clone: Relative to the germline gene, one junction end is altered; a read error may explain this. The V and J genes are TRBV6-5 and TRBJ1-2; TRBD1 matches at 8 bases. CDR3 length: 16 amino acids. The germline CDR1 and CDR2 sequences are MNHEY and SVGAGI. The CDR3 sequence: CASSYSLRQGNYSYTF. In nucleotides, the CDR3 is TGTGCCAGCAGTTACTCGTTACGACAGGGGAACTATAGCTACACCTTC.

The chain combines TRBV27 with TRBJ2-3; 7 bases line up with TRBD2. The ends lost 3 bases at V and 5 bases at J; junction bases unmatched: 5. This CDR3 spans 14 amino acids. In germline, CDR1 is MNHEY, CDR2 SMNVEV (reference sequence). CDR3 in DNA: TGTGCCAGCAGTTTGGCGGGAGCGGGAGATACGCAGTATTTT. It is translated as CASSLAGAGDTQYF.

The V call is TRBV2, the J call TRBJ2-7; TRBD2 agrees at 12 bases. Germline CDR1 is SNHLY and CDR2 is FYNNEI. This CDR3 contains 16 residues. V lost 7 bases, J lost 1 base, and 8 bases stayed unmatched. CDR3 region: CASTLRGTSGSYEQYF. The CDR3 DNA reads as TGTGCCAGCACCCTAAGAGGGACTAGCGGGTCCTACGAGCAGTACTTC.

CDR3 sequence reads: CAAGGPTYEQYF. CDR3 sequence (DNA): TGTGCCGCTGGGGGCCCTACCTACGAGCAGTACTTC. This rearrangement joins TRBV25-1 to TRBJ2-7; maybe TRBD1 (6 bases). V was cut by 11 bases and J by 2 bases, with 13 bases left in between. CDR1 is MGHDK and CDR2 is SYGVNS in the germline V gene. This CDR3 is built from 12 residues.

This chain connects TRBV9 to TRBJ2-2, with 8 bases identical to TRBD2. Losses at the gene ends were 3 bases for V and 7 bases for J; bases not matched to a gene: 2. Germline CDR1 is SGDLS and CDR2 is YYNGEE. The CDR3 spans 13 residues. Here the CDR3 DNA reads TGTGCCAGCAGCGGACTAGCGATCGGGGAGCTGTTTTTT. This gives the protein CASSGLAIGELFF. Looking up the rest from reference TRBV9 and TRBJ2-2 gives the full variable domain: DSGVTQTPKHLITATGQRVTLRCSPRSGDLSVYWYQQSLDQGLQFLIQYYNGEERAKGNILERFSAQQFPDLHSELNLSSLELGDSALYFCASSGLAIGELFFGEGSRLTVL.

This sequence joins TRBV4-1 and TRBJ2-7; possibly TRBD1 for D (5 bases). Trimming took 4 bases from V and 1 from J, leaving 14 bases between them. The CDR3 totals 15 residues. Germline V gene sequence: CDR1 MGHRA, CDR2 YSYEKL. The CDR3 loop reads CASSLQNGQSYEQYF. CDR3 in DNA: TGCGCCAGCAGCCTCCAAAACGGACAATCCTACGAGCAGTACTTC.

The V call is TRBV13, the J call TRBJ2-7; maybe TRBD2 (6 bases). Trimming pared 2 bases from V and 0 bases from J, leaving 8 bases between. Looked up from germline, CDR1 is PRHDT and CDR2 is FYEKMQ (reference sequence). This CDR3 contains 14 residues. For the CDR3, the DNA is TGTGCCAGCAGCTTAATCGGGAGCTCCTACGAGCAGTACTTC. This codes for CASSLIGSSYEQYF.

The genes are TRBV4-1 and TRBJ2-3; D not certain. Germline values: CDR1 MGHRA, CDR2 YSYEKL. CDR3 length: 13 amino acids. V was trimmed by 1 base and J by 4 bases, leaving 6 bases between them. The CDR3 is CASSQGGPDTQYF. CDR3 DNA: TGCGCCAGCAGCCAAGGAGGCCCAGATACGCAGTATTTT.

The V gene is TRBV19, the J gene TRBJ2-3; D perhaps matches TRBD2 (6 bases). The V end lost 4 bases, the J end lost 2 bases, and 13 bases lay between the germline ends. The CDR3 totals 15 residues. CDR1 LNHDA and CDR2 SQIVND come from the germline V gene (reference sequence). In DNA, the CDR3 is TGTGCCAGTAGTAGCACTAGCAGCCTCACAGATACGCAGTATTTT. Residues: CASSSTSSLTDTQYF.

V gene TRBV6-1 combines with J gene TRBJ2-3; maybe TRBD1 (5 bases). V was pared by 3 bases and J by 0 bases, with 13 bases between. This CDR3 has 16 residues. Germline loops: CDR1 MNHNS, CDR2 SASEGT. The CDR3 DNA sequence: TGTGCCAGCAGTGATACGGTAGGGGCTAGCACAGATACGCAGTATTTT. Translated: CASSDTVGASTDTQYF.

As DNA, the CDR3 is TGTGCCAGCAGCCCGACTAGCTCCTACAATGAGCAGTTCTTC. The encoded protein is CASSPTSSYNEQFF. The chain uses TRBV7-9 and TRBJ2-1; a possible D gene is TRBD2 (6 bases). Germline V gene data show CDR1 as SEHNR and CDR2 as FQNEAQ (reference sequence). Trimming left V 5 bases short and J 0 bases short, with 8 bases between. The CDR3 covers 14 residues.

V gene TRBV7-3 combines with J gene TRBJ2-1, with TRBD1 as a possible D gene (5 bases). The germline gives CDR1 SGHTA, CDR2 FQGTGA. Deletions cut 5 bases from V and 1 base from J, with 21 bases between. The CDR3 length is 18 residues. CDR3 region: CASSRAYAVPGSYNEQFF. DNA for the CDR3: TGTGCCAGCAGCCGAGCTTATGCCGTTCCAGGGTCCTACAATGAGCAGTTCTTC.

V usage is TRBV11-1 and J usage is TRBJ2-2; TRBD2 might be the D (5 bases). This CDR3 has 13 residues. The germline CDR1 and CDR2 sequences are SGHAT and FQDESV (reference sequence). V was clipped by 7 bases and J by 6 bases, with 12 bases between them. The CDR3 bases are TGTGCCAGCACCTCCGAGCGGCCCGGGGAGCTGTTTTTT. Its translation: CASTSERPGELFF.

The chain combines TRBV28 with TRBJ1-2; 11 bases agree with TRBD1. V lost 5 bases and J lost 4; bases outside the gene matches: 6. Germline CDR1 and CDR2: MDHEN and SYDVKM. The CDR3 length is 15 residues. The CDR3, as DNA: TGTGCCAGCAGTCTTCCGGGACAGGGGGGCTATGGCTACACCTTC. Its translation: CASSLPGQGGYGYTF.

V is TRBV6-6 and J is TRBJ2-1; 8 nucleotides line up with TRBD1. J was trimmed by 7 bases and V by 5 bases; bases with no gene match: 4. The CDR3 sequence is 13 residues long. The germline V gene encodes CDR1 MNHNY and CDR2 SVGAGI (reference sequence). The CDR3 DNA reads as TGTGCCAGCAGTCATACAGGGGGGAATGAGCAGTTCTTC. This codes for CASSHTGGNEQFF.